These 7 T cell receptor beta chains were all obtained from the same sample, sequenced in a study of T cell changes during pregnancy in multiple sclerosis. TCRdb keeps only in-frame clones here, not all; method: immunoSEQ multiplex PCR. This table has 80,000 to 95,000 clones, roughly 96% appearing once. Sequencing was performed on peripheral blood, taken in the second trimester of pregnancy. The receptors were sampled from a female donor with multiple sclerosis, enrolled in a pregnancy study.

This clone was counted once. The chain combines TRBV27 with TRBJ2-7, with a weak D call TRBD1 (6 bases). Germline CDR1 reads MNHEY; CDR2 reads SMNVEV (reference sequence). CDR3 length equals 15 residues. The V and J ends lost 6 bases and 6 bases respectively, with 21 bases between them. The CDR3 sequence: CASSSPSRGSAEQYF. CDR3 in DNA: TGTGCCAGCAGCTCCCCTTCCAGGGGTTCGGCCGAGCAGTACTTC.

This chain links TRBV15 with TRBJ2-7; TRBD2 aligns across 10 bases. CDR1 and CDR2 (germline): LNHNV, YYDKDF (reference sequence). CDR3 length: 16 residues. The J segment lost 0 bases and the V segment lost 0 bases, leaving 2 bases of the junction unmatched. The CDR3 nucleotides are TGTGCCACCAGCAGAGAACTAGCGGGAAGCTCCTACGAGCAGTACTTC. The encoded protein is CATSRELAGSSYEQYF.

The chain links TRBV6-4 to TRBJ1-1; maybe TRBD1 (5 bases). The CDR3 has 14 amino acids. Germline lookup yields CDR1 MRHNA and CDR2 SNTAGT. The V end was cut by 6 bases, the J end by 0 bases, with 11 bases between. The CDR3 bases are TGTGCCAGCAGGGCGGACACCCTGAACACTGAAGCTTTCTTT. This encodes CASRADTLNTEAFF.

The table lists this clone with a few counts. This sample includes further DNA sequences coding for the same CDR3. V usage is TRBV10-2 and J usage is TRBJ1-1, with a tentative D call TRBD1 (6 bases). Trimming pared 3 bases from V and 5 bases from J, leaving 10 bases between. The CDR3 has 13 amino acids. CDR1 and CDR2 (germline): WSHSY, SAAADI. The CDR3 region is CASSDRGVTEAFF. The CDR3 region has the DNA TGCGCCAGCAGTGACAGGGGTGTTACTGAAGCTTTCTTT.

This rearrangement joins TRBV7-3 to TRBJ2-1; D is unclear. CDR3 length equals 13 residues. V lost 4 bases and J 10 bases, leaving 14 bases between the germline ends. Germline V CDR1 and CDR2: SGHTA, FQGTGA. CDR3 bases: TGTGCCAGCAGCTCCCCTGACTTAGCCGAGCAGTTCTTC. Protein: CASSSPDLAEQFF.

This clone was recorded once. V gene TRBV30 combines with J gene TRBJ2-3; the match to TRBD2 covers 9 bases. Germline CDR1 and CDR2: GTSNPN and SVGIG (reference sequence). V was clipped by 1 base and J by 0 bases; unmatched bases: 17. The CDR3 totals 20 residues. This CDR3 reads CAWSGTPLSGSLWSTDTQYF. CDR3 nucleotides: TGTGCCTGGAGTGGTACCCCCCTTAGCGGGAGCCTCTGGAGCACAGATACGCAGTATTTT.

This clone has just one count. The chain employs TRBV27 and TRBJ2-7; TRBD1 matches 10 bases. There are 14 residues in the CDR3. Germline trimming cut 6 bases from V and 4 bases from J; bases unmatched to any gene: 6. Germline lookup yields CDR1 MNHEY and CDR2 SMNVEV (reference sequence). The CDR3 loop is CASSTTGGAYEQYF. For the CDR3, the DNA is TGTGCCAGCAGCACGACAGGGGGCGCGTACGAGCAGTACTTC.